This is a list of T cell receptor beta chains from one sample in a study of blood T cells in healthy people across ages. TCRdb used MiXCR to reprocess the 5' RACE reads, holding one entry per CDR3 protein. The sample lists approximately 690,000 distinct CDR3 sequences, roughly three fifths occurring once. The sequenced sample consisted of blood. The receptors derive from a man between 60 and 75 years old in good health. Both conserved end residues are part of each CDR3. D genes are given only for firm matches.

>TRBJ1-5|.|TRBV5-6
CASSFRGHSNQPQHF
>TRBJ2-5|.|TRBV12-3/TRBV12-4
CASSLNGVAVGETQYF
>TRBJ2-1|.|TRBV25-1
CASMLRNEQFF
>TRBJ1-2|TRBD1|TRBV5-1
CASSPSTGGGGYGYTF
>TRBJ1-6|.|TRBV6-1
CASSEAWAANSPLHF
>TRBJ1-2|.|TRBV5-1
CASTTADSAGYTF
>TRBJ1-2|TRBD1|TRBV6-5
CACSRDRGVYGYTF
>TRBJ1-1|TRBD1|TRBV20-1
CSARGPTGGPEAFF
>TRBJ2-5|TRBD2|TRBV7-2
CASSLDWTSGQETQYF
>TRBJ2-1|TRBD2|TRBV7-7
CASSQSGDYNEQFF
>TRBJ2-1|TRBD2|TRBV12-3/TRBV12-4
CASRRDYGHNEQFF
>TRBJ2-1|.|TRBV3-1
CASSQELGGDSYNEQFF
>TRBJ2-3|TRBD2|TRBV20-1
CSARYSGVATDTQYF
>TRBJ2-1|.|TRBV29-1
CSVEEGASRCNEQFF
>TRBJ2-3|.|TRBV12-3/TRBV12-4
CASSLRQAPDTQYF
>TRBJ1-6|TRBD1|TRBV18
CASSPGTAGSPLHF
>TRBJ1-1|.|TRBV27
CASSFQQGNTEAFF
>TRBJ2-6|.|TRBV29-1
CSCSTGSGANVLTF
>TRBJ2-7|.|TRBV2
CASSEAHGNEQYF
>TRBJ2-5|TRBD2|TRBV29-1
CSVGGSGGQETQYF
>TRBJ2-1|TRBD1|TRBV5-1
CASSLDRTGYGEQFF
>TRBJ2-5|.|TRBV3-1
CASSQDTGQTQYF
>TRBJ2-3|TRBD2|TRBV28
CASRGIADTQYF